These T cell receptor beta chains were read from a single sample in a study of tumor and adjacent non-tumor tissue in lung cancer. TCRdb used MiXCR to reprocess the multiplex PCR reads, holding one entry per CDR3 protein. This table has 100,000 to 150,000 distinct CDR3 sequences, around three fifths appearing once. Sequenced input: lung tumor tissue. These receptors all come from a man aged 30 to 39 with non-small cell lung cancer. The CDR3 runs from the conserved cysteine through the conserved F or W. The D gene is left open where the match is weak. Where a row states a size, it is once, few, many or the class of an expanded clone; other rows omit it.

V gene	J gene	D gene	clone size	CDR3 DNA	CDR3 protein
TRBV12-5	TRBJ2-2	TRBD2	few	TGTGCTACCTCTCGGGACTACCCTTCTCGGGAGCTGTTTTTT	CATSRDYPSRELFF
TRBV11-1	TRBJ2-1	NA	NA	TGTGCCAGCAGCTTAGGACAGCTTAATGAGCAGCTCTTC	CASSLGQLNEQLF
TRBV11-2	TRBJ1-1	NA	NA	TGTGCCAGCAACTTAGTATTGGGGGTGAACACCGAAGCTTTCTTT	CASNLVLGVNTEAFF
TRBV13	TRBJ2-2	NA	NA	TGTGCCAGCAGCTCAGGACAGTTATCGAACACCGGGAAGCTGTTTTTT	CASSSGQLSNTGKLFF
TRBV12-3/TRBV12-4	TRBJ2-3	TRBD1	many	TGTGCCAGCAGTTTATGGGACAGCACCACAGATACGCAGTATTTT	CASSLWDSTTDTQYF
TRBV29-1	TRBJ2-7	NA	NA	TGCAGCGCGGGGGACCTCCTCTACGAGCAGTACTTC	CSAGDLLYEQYF
TRBV12-3/TRBV12-4	TRBJ1-3	NA	NA	TGTGCCAGCAGTCCCCACCGACAGTGGGTAACCGGAAACACCATATATTTT	CASSPHRQWVTGNTIYF
TRBV4-1	TRBJ2-1	TRBD2	NA	TGCGCCAGCAGCCAAGATATCCAGCGGGGGGTTCTATTGAGCTCCTACAGTGAGCAGTTCTTC	CASSQDIQRGVLLSSYSEQFF
TRBV12-3/TRBV12-4	TRBJ2-2	TRBD1	once	TGTGCCAGCAGCCGACAGGGGGCCGGGGAGCTGCTTTTT	CASSRQGAGELLF
TRBV12-3/TRBV12-4	TRBJ1-5	NA	NA	TGTGCCAGCAGCCCCTTCCTTCGGGCATCGAGGGATCAGCCCCAGCATTTT	CASSPFLRASRDQPQHF
TRBV6-2/TRBV6-3	TRBJ1-2	NA	NA	TGTGCCAGTAGTTCACGGGTCCGCTATGACTACACCTTC	CASSSRVRYDYTF
TRBV11-1	TRBJ2-1	TRBD2	NA	TGTGCCATCAGCTATCCCAAAGGGGAGCGGGGATCGTTTGAGCAGTTCTTC	CAISYPKGERGSFEQFF
TRBV14	TRBJ1-3	TRBD1	few	TGTGCCAGCAGCACCCGACAGGGCGGAACTGGAAGCACCATATATTTT	CASSTRQGGTGSTIYF
TRBV20-1	TRBJ2-3	NA	NA	TGCAGTGGTAGAGGCGCCCTCTGGCCCATAGATACGCAGTATTTT	CSGRGALWPIDTQYF
TRBV29-1	TRBJ2-5	NA	few	TGCAGCGTCAGTACATGGAGCAAAGAGACCCAGTACTTC	CSVSTWSKETQYF
TRBV4-3	TRBJ1-1	NA	NA	TGCTCCAGCAGCCAAGAGGTACGAGGGAACACTGAAGCTTTCTTT	CSSSQEVRGNTEAFF
TRBV11-2	TRBJ2-1	NA	NA	TGTGCCTGCAGCGCGGAACTAAGAGTGAACAATGAGCAGTTCTTC	CACSAELRVNNEQFF
TRBV11-2	TRBJ2-5	TRBD2	NA	TGTGCCAGCAGCCCTCCGGAGGGAGGGATAGAGACCCGGTACTTC	CASSPPEGGIETRYF
TRBV4-3	TRBJ2-5	NA	medium-sized	TGCGCCAGCAGCCAAGTCTCGGGACAAGAGACCCAGTACTTC	CASSQVSGQETQYF
TRBV20-1	TRBJ2-3	NA	many	TGCAGTGCTAGAGATCTTCTAGCTGATACGCAGTATTTT	CSARDLLADTQYF
TRBV6-1	TRBJ2-7	NA	NA	TGTGCCAGCAGTGAAGGGAGGATAAACTACGAGCAGTACTTT	CASSEGRINYEQYF
TRBV7-9	TRBJ1-2	NA	NA	TGTGCCAGCACCTCGGCTGGGGGGAACTATGGCTACACCTTC	CASTSAGGNYGYTF
TRBV20-1	TRBJ2-7	NA	NA	TGCAGTGCTAGTTCGCCAGGGGCGTTCAACGAACAGTACTTC	CSASSPGAFNEQYF
TRBV11-2	TRBJ2-1	NA	many	TGTGCCAGCAACACCGGGACTTACTACAATGAGCAGTTCTTC	CASNTGTYYNEQFF